These T cell receptor beta chains were read from a single sample in a study of PD-1 blockade in classical Hodgkin lymphoma. The data were produced by immunoSEQ multiplex PCR, yet TCRdb's version contains in-frame clones alone and is incomplete. The repertoire includes about 90,000 clones, 89% of them detected once, and about 10% sits in the top ten. The sample consisted of peripheral blood mononuclear cells (PBMCs), taken before the second cycle of nivolumab. The receptors were sampled from a human donor with classical Hodgkin lymphoma. CDR3s include the opening cysteine and the closing phenylalanine or tryptophan. A D gene is named only where the DNA matches it firmly. Only some rows state a clone size, as once, few, many or a class for expanded clones.

cdr3_nt: TGTGCCAGCAGCTTAGCCGCTTACGGCCCCGGAAACACCATATATTTT; cdr3_aa: CASSLAAYGPGNTIYF; v_call: TRBV7-2; cdr3_length: 16; d_call: .; clone_size: .; j_call: TRBJ1-3
cdr3_nt: TGTGCCAGCAGCCAAAGGCTAGCGCCTATGAACACCGGGGAGCTGTTTTTT; cdr3_aa: CASSQRLAPMNTGELFF; v_call: TRBV14; cdr3_length: 17; d_call: .; clone_size: .; j_call: TRBJ2-2
cdr3_nt: TGTGCCAGCAGCTTGCGGCTAGTTCCCTCCTACGAGCAGTACTTC; cdr3_aa: CASSLRLVPSYEQYF; v_call: TRBV5-6; cdr3_length: 15; d_call: .; clone_size: few; j_call: TRBJ2-7
cdr3_nt: TGTGCCAGCAGCGACTCCGGGACAGGGAATTCACCCCTCCACTTT; cdr3_aa: CASSDSGTGNSPLHF; v_call: TRBV6-4; cdr3_length: 15; d_call: TRBD1; clone_size: few; j_call: TRBJ1-6
cdr3_nt: TGTGCCAGCTTCAGACAGGGTGTTTCTGGAAACACCATATATTTT; cdr3_aa: CASFRQGVSGNTIYF; v_call: TRBV28; cdr3_length: 15; d_call: TRBD1; clone_size: .; j_call: TRBJ1-3
cdr3_nt: TGCGCCAGCCGAGCGAACACCGGGGAGCTGTTTTTT; cdr3_aa: CASRANTGELFF; v_call: TRBV5-1; cdr3_length: 12; d_call: .; clone_size: .; j_call: TRBJ2-2
cdr3_nt: TGTGCCAGTAGTTTGGACACTAGCACAGATACGCAGTATTTT; cdr3_aa: CASSLDTSTDTQYF; v_call: TRBV19; cdr3_length: 14; d_call: .; clone_size: .; j_call: TRBJ2-3
cdr3_nt: TGCGCCAGCAGCGGGAGGGGCGACTCTGGAAACACCATATATTTT; cdr3_aa: CASSGRGDSGNTIYF; v_call: TRBV5-1; cdr3_length: 15; d_call: .; clone_size: .; j_call: TRBJ1-3
cdr3_nt: TGTGCCATCTTGGACGGTATCAATCAGCCCCAGCATTTT; cdr3_aa: CAILDGINQPQHF; v_call: TRBV6-1; cdr3_length: 13; d_call: .; clone_size: .; j_call: TRBJ1-5
cdr3_nt: TGCAGCGTTTACGACAGGGTTGGACAAGAGACCCAGTACTTC; cdr3_aa: CSVYDRVGQETQYF; v_call: TRBV29-1; cdr3_length: 14; d_call: TRBD1; clone_size: once; j_call: TRBJ2-5
cdr3_nt: TGTGCCAGCACCCAGACACTGAACACCGGGGAGCTGTTTTTT; cdr3_aa: CASTQTLNTGELFF; v_call: TRBV7-8; cdr3_length: 14; d_call: .; clone_size: .; j_call: TRBJ2-2
cdr3_nt: TGTGCCAGCACGGGGGCGGGGGAGACCCAGTACTTC; cdr3_aa: CASTGAGETQYF; v_call: TRBV7-2; cdr3_length: 12; d_call: .; clone_size: .; j_call: TRBJ2-5
cdr3_nt: TGTGCCAGCAGTTTGGCGGGGTCAGATACGCAGTATTTT; cdr3_aa: CASSLAGSDTQYF; v_call: TRBV27; cdr3_length: 13; d_call: .; clone_size: .; j_call: TRBJ2-3
cdr3_nt: TGTGCCAGCAGTCCACCCCTGGTCGTACAGGGAGAGCAGTACTTC; cdr3_aa: CASSPPLVVQGEQYF; v_call: TRBV7-9; cdr3_length: 15; d_call: .; clone_size: .; j_call: TRBJ2-7
cdr3_nt: TGCGCCAGCAGCTTGGACAGGGCGTTTCGTAACGAGCAGTACTTC; cdr3_aa: CASSLDRAFRNEQYF; v_call: TRBV5-1; cdr3_length: 15; d_call: .; clone_size: once; j_call: TRBJ2-7
cdr3_nt: TGTGCCAGCAGGCAAACCGGGGACTACGAGCAGTACTTC; cdr3_aa: CASRQTGDYEQYF; v_call: TRBV28; cdr3_length: 13; d_call: .; clone_size: .; j_call: TRBJ2-7
cdr3_nt: TGTGCCAGCGGTCGTGCGCCTAACTATGGCTACACCTTC; cdr3_aa: CASGRAPNYGYTF; v_call: TRBV6-1; cdr3_length: 13; d_call: .; clone_size: few; j_call: TRBJ1-2
cdr3_nt: TGTGCCAGCAGTGAATGGGGCCAGACCGACCCCTACGAGCAGTACTTC; cdr3_aa: CASSEWGQTDPYEQYF; v_call: TRBV25-1; cdr3_length: 16; d_call: .; clone_size: .; j_call: TRBJ2-7
cdr3_nt: TGCGCCAGCAGCCAAGATGAGTCTGGCTACAATGAGCAGTTCTTC; cdr3_aa: CASSQDESGYNEQFF; v_call: TRBV4-1; cdr3_length: 15; d_call: .; clone_size: .; j_call: TRBJ2-1
cdr3_nt: TGTGCCAGCAAAACGGACGGTCACAATGAGCAGTTCTTC; cdr3_aa: CASKTDGHNEQFF; v_call: TRBV6-1; cdr3_length: 13; d_call: .; clone_size: .; j_call: TRBJ2-1
cdr3_nt: TGTGCCAGCAGCTTAGGAGTCAAGGGGGCGGGTGGGGAGACCCAGTACTTC; cdr3_aa: CASSLGVKGAGGETQYF; v_call: TRBV7-9; cdr3_length: 17; d_call: TRBD1; clone_size: .; j_call: TRBJ2-5
cdr3_nt: TGTGCCATCAGTGAACTCGAAGGGGGCGATGGCTACACCTTC; cdr3_aa: CAISELEGGDGYTF; v_call: TRBV10-3; cdr3_length: 14; d_call: TRBD1; clone_size: .; j_call: TRBJ1-2
cdr3_nt: TGTGCCAGCAGCTTGGGAGCGGGGGGGCCAGATACGCAGTATTTT; cdr3_aa: CASSLGAGGPDTQYF; v_call: TRBV5-6; cdr3_length: 15; d_call: TRBD2; clone_size: .; j_call: TRBJ2-3
cdr3_nt: TGTGCCAGCAGTTACTCGGGCGGCCTCTCTGGAAACACCATATATTTT; cdr3_aa: CASSYSGGLSGNTIYF; v_call: TRBV6-5; cdr3_length: 16; d_call: .; clone_size: once; j_call: TRBJ1-3
cdr3_nt: TGTGCCAGCAGTTACAGTTGGCAGGGGGCGCGAAATGGCTACACCTTC; cdr3_aa: CASSYSWQGARNGYTF; v_call: TRBV6-5; cdr3_length: 16; d_call: TRBD1; clone_size: .; j_call: TRBJ1-2
cdr3_nt: TGTGCCAGCAGGGGATCCGAGGCAGATACGCAGTATTTT; cdr3_aa: CASRGSEADTQYF; v_call: TRBV2; cdr3_length: 13; d_call: .; clone_size: .; j_call: TRBJ2-3
cdr3_nt: TGTGCCAGCAGACCGACAGGGGGCGGCACTGAAGCTTTCTTT; cdr3_aa: CASRPTGGGTEAFF; v_call: TRBV6-6; cdr3_length: 14; d_call: TRBD1; clone_size: .; j_call: TRBJ1-1
cdr3_nt: TGCGCCAGCAGGCAGAGCGGGGACTTATCGAATGGCTACACCTTC; cdr3_aa: CASRQSGDLSNGYTF; v_call: TRBV5-1; cdr3_length: 15; d_call: .; clone_size: once; j_call: TRBJ1-2